This T cell receptor (beta chain) was identified in a study of blood T cell repertoires in COVID-19. Looked up from germline, CDR1 is SGHRS and CDR2 is YFSETQ. V lost 4 bases, J lost 5 bases, and 11 bases stayed unmatched. The CDR3 length is 15 residues. In terms of age and location, participants ranged from about 18 to 95 years and lived in about two dozen US areas. Donors of Cohort 3 who recovered were those that had two negative PCRs, clearance, or symptom resolution. As originally analysed: Amplification with reference gene primers provided the estimates of nucleated cell counts. Data came from immunoSEQ multiplex PCR; TCRdb stores just in-frame clones and leaves some out. V and J calls plus clone size are reproduced from that table; the DNA served to infer D and trimming. The sample yields approximately 150,000 clones, approximately 86% seen once.

The sequenced material came from PBMCs or T cells enriched from blood (not recorded which). The chain employs TRBV5-1 and TRBJ2-7; 8 bases agree with TRBD2. This clonotype was obtained from a man aged 55 to 69 who had recovered from COVID-19. CDR3 nucleotide sequence: TGCGCCAGCAGCCCAGCGGGGGTCGATAGGAACGAGCAGTACTTC. Protein: CASSPAGVDRNEQYF.